The entry below gives a single T cell receptor beta chain sequence along with its context. The data were taken from a study of blood T cell repertoires in COVID-19. For the study at large: Material from acute and convalescent COVID-19 was sourced from the United States, Italy and Spain. From T cells, B-cell-depleted T cells, or PBMCs came the material, which was cDNA or gDNA.

How the authors handled the data: Estimation of nucleated cell counts was performed using reference gene primer amplification. TCRdb's copy holds only in-frame clones and misses some; the assay was immunoSEQ multiplex PCR. That table supplies the V and J calls and clone size; D and trimming were determined from the DNA. The table records around 100,000 clones, under 90% of them present only once. This CDR3 comprises 15 residues. The germline V and J ends were trimmed by 7 bases and 4 bases, with 19 bases remaining between them. Germline V CDR1 and CDR2: LNHDA, SQIVND (reference sequence). The J gene is TRBJ1-2, the V gene TRBV19; a possible D gene is TRBD1 (6 bases). This sequence originates from a human donor in a cohort sampled during active COVID-19. The sequencing sample was made of peripheral blood. This CDR3 is CASTSRGNPSYGYTF. CDR3 in DNA: TGTGCCAGTACCTCAAGGGGGAACCCTTCCTATGGCTACACCTTC. Filled out from reference TRBV19 and TRBJ1-2, the complete variable domain reads DGGITQSPKYLFRKEGQNVTLSCEQNLNHDAMYWYRQDPGQGLRLIYYSQIVNDFQKGDIAEGYSVSREKKESFPLTVTSAQKNPTAFYLCASTSRGNPSYGYTFGSGTRLTVV.